The clone carrying this T cell receptor beta chain was counted between two and nine times. What it binds is unknown. PCR amplification relied on 60 Vbeta primers (plus 13 Jbeta primers). TCRdb's copy holds only in-frame clones and misses some; the assay was immunoSEQ multiplex PCR. The table includes under 130,000 clones, 70% to 80% detected once. The entry originates in a study of cytomegalovirus exposure and HLA in healthy donors. Study results and limitations: With DRB1 most and HLA-C fewest, TCR association rates differed between HLA loci in a later analysis.

Germline V CDR1 and CDR2: SGHTA, FQGTGA. J was trimmed by 8 bases and V by 7 bases; bases with no gene match: 6. This CDR3 is 14 amino acids long. The specimen sequenced was PBMCs. The source of this sequence is a man in his fifties or sixties in good health and CMV-seropositive. The genes are TRBV7-3 and TRBJ2-1; 12 bases match TRBD2. CDR3 nucleotides: TGTGCCAGCACAGCGCTAGCGGGGGGGGATGAGCAGTTCTTC. Amino acid sequence: CASTALAGGDEQFF.